The sequence of this T cell receptor beta chain was determined in a study of CD8+CD57+ T cells in acquired aplastic anemia. Whole-study results and caveats: Overlapping CD8+ CDR3 repertoires of patients and controls contained some 30 shared sequences.

Germline CDR1 and CDR2: SGHTA and FQGTGA. This CDR3 is built from 15 residues. Trimming cost V 5 bases and J 2 bases, with 10 bases left between them. CD8+CD57+ cell expansion, shown by flow cytometry, had occurred in the patients selected for sequencing. Template material for TCR beta VDJ and CDR3 profiling consisted of genomic DNA. One entry per CDR3 protein, called by TCRdb with MiXCR from the reads. The sample includes about 160,000 distinct CDR3 sequences, under 55% seen only once; the top ten take around 2.9%. In its sample, this clonotype was seen many times. Its antigen remains unknown. The sample was sorted CD4+, CD8+, or CD8+CD57+ T cells (not recorded which) from PBMCs. The gene calls are TRBV7-3 and TRBJ2-6, with D uncertain. This clonotype was obtained from a human donor with aplastic anemia. In nucleotides, the CDR3 is TGTGCCAGCAGCCCGCTAGTCGCTGGGGCCAACGTCCTGACTTTC. The encoded protein is CASSPLVAGANVLTF.